This TCR beta chain emerged from a study of regulatory T cells in long-lasting Graves disease. Regarding this clonotype: Its matching antigen is unknown.

Documented time point: persistent/refractory GD, antithyroid drugs over 5 years with positive TRAb. From PBMCs, RNA was extracted and then used to make the TCR library. Patients hailed from an endocrinology department in Xi'an, China. TCR beta libraries were built with iRepertoire HTBI primers and Arm-PCR of CDR3 regions. MiXCR was run by TCRdb on the multiplex PCR reads, yielding one entry per CDR3 protein. The profile shows about half a million distinct CDR3 sequences, around a fifth of them singletons. Study-wide points: TRBV28, TRBJ1-2 and TRBJ2-5 were segments that persistent disease favored.

There are 16 residues in the CDR3. V lost 4 bases to trimming and J lost 2 bases, with 17 bases between them. CDR1 and CDR2 from the germline V gene are SEHNR and FQNEAQ (reference sequence). This clonotype was sampled from a female donor with Graves disease. The gene calls are TRBV7-9 and TRBJ1-2; perhaps TRBD1 as D (5 bases). Material: peripheral blood mononuclear cells (PBMCs), obtained when the disease was refractory, from a patient treated with antithyroid drugs. The CDR3 loop is CASSSTRGRENYGYTF. The DNA for the CDR3 is TGTGCCAGCAGCTCGACCCGAGGCAGGGAGAACTATGGCTACACCTTC. Drawing the rest from reference TRBV7-9 and TRBJ1-2, the complete variable domain is DTGVSQNPRHKITKRGQNVTFRCDPISEHNRLYWYRQTLGQGPEFLTYFQNEAQLEKSRLLSDRFSAERPKGSFSTLEIQRTEQGDSAMYLCASSSTRGRENYGYTFGSGTRLTVV.